This T cell receptor (beta chain) comes out of a study of T-cell memory formation after mild COVID-19 (dated by TCRdb to the early 2020s). In terms of the full investigation: TCR sequence clusters from the two donors were found to be largely donor specific. In a couple of donors, T-cell clones that expanded and contracted after mild COVID-19 were followed by sequencing TCRalpha and TCRbeta repertoires longitudinally. The cohort was made up of two young adult volunteers, one female and one male, who were previously healthy.

Ficoll-Paque density gradient centrifugation was the method used to isolate PBMCs. Sequenced using an Illumina NovaSeq 6000. TCRalpha and TCRbeta cDNA libraries were constructed by 5'RACE with constant-segment primers, with sample barcodes and unique molecular identifiers being introduced. Trizol reagent was used to extract RNA from every sample. Amplification of the libraries took two PCR steps, and the second step added a second sample barcode plus Illumina TruSeq adapters. Sequencing of the libraries was done on an Illumina NovaSeq, producing 2 x 150 bp paired-end reads. The paper's data handling went like this. Reads were demultiplexed and collapsed into UMI-guided consensus sequences with migec v1.2.7. With mixcr v2.1.11, UMI consensuses were aligned to TRA and TRB V and J templates and assembled into clonotypes. Expanded or contracted clonotypes were those called significant by both edgeR and NoisET, with noise models trained on biological replicates. For edgeR calls, the thresholds were a false discovery rate-adjusted p below 0.01 and a log2 fold-change of 1. As an exploratory analysis of dynamics, max-normalized trajectories of the 1000 most abundant clonotypes were examined with PCA combined with hierarchical clustering. Separately sequenced CD4+ and CD8+ repertoires were used to assign a CD4 or CD8 phenotype to each responding clone. TCRdb cleaned the public reads at Q25 with fastp, built clones with MiXCR and kept in-frame beta chains. Records with the same CDR3 protein are collapsed into one entry carrying the most frequent genes and DNA. The V and J calls here are based on TCRdb, not the publication. Here the sample has 250,000 to 300,000 distinct CDR3 sequences; about a sixth occur a single time. Over 20% of the sample belongs to the ten largest clones.

The CDR3 covers 15 residues, taking in both the cysteine and the phenylalanine. Only the CDR3 DNA stays, 45 bases, in frame from base 1. Trimming takes 2 bases from V and 0 bases from J, and the germline ends sit 9 bases apart. General conclusions and limits of the study: Some responding clones were detected in pre-infection memory, which suggested that pre-existing cross-reactive memory T cells had joined the SARS-CoV-2 response. From day 15 to 85, contracting clones showed balanced CD4/CD8 phenotypes, whereas a second wave of clones that expanded from day 15 to 37 leaned towards CD4+. Only a couple of mild cases were covered by the study, and larger cohorts that include severe cases with pre-infection samples were considered necessary. SARS-CoV-2 specificity of the second-wave clones peaking on day 37 was not confirmed. Contracting CD4+ clones appeared mostly in the CM and EM memory subsets, whereas CD8+ clones were enriched in EMRA.

About this clonotype itself: There is no known antigen for this receptor. There are no base qualities to consult, and no much larger clone falls within one base.

The chain employs TRBV12-3 or TRBV12-4 and TRBJ2-3, with no reliable assignment of the D segment. The source of this sequence is a man between 18 and 29 years old who had mild COVID-19 (a few samples of this study predate the infection). The sample titles of this study are shuffled in the database, so cell type and time point are left out; the donor was told from shared clones. Sample: PBMCs or a T cell subset sorted from them (not recorded which). The sequenced DNA: TGTGCCAGCAGTTTACGACACTCTAGCACAGATACGCAGTATTTT. Its translation is CASSLRHSSTDTQYF.